The 15 T cell receptor beta chains given below trace back to one sample, sequenced in a study of blood T cell repertoires in COVID-19. The assay was immunoSEQ multiplex PCR, and TCRdb's table has in-frame clones only and misses some. This table holds roughly 86,000 clones, 85% to 90% found once. The sequenced sample was peripheral blood. The receptors shown here come from a man aged 40-50 years with acute or convalescent COVID-19.

V usage is TRBV18 and J usage is TRBJ1-1; D is uncertain. In germline, CDR1 is KGHSH, CDR2 LQKENI. Between the trimmed V and J ends, which lost 2 bases and 1 base, there was a span of 5 bases. This CDR3 has 13 amino acids. In nucleotides, the CDR3 is TGTGCCAGCTCACCAGCGGGGAACACTGAAGCTTTCTTT. It specifies CASSPAGNTEAFF.

The genes are TRBV7-2 and TRBJ1-4, with 7 bases fitting TRBD1. Germline CDR1 reads SGHTA; CDR2 reads FQGNSA. With 1 base clipped from V and 5 bases from J, the junction kept 4 bases outside the gene matches. The CDR3 spans 15 residues. CDR3 in amino acids: CASSLVGGWNEKLFF. The CDR3 DNA reads as TGTGCCAGCAGCTTAGTAGGGGGCTGGAATGAAAAACTGTTTTTT.

This clone was seen only once. This chain connects TRBV29-1 to TRBJ1-2; tentatively, D is TRBD1 (6 bases). The CDR3 loop spans 13 amino acids. V gave up 6 bases and J gave up 6 bases, with 17 bases separating them. Germline loops: CDR1 SQVTM, CDR2 ANQGSEA. The CDR3 loop is CSVRPTGGDGYTF. CDR3 bases: TGCAGCGTCCGCCCGACAGGAGGAGATGGCTACACCTTC.

A few counts support this clone. The V and J genes are TRBV7-2 and TRBJ2-1, with 8 positions matching TRBD2. The CDR3 is made up of 15 amino acids. Per the germline V gene, CDR1 is SGHTA and CDR2 is FQGNSA. The V gene end was trimmed by 0 bases and the J gene end by 4 bases; junction bases not matched to a gene: 2. The CDR3, as DNA: TGTGCCAGCAGCTTAGCAGCGGGGGCATACAATGAGCAGTTCTTC. Protein sequence: CASSLAAGAYNEQFF. The full variable domain, in which reference TRBV7-2 and TRBJ2-1 provide the parts outside the CDR3, is GAGVSQSPSNKVTEKGKDVELRCDPISGHTALYWYRQSLGQGLEFLIYFQGNSAPDKSGLPSDRFSAERTGGSVSTLTIQRTQQEDSAVYLCASSLAAGAYNEQFFGPGTRLTVL.

The chain is built from TRBV18 and TRBJ2-7; 8 bases match TRBD2. The CDR3 has 14 residues. Losses at the gene ends were 2 bases for V and 6 bases for J; bases not matched to a gene: 6. CDR1 and CDR2 (germline): KGHSH, LQKENI. Here the CDR3 reads CASSPGAGVGEQYF. In DNA form, the CDR3 reads TGTGCCAGCTCACCAGGAGCGGGGGTCGGCGAGCAGTACTTC.

This chain links TRBV5-1 with TRBJ1-1; 9 bases are a match to TRBD1. The trim removed 5 bases at V and 4 bases at J, leaving 3 bases unmatched. Per the germline V gene, CDR1 is SGHRS and CDR2 is YFSETQ. The CDR3 has 13 residues. CDR3: CASRTGGVTEAFF. In DNA, the CDR3 is TGCGCCAGCAGAACAGGGGGCGTCACTGAAGCTTTCTTT.

The chain is built from TRBV5-4 and TRBJ2-5, with 11 bases fitting TRBD2. Trimming cost V 7 bases and J 5 bases; bases outside gene matches: 13. The CDR3 spans 16 residues. Germline-derived CDR1 and CDR2 are SGHNT and YYREEE (reference sequence). CDR3 coding DNA: TGTGCCAGCCACAGTGTAGCGGGAGGGCCTGGGGAGACCCAGTACTTC. Translating it yields CASHSVAGGPGETQYF.

The chain couples TRBV5-8 to TRBJ1-2; no reliable D call. The CDR3 is 14 residues long. Germline CDR1 SGHTS, CDR2 YDEGEE. V dropped 4 bases and J dropped 7 bases, with 17 bases sitting between them. CDR3 nucleotides: TGTGCCAGCAGCCCCCCTAGTTGGGTCTCTGGCTACACCTTC. Protein product: CASSPPSWVSGYTF.

The gene calls are TRBV18 and TRBJ1-5; 9 nucleotides match TRBD1. The ends lost 3 bases at V and 7 bases at J; junction bases unmatched: 13. The CDR3 runs 17 residues. In germline, CDR1 is KGHSH, CDR2 LQKENI. This CDR3 reads CASSPSAGQGGGQPQHF. CDR3 in DNA: TGTGCCAGCTCACCGTCGGCGGGACAGGGAGGCGGACAGCCCCAGCATTTT.

V is TRBV6-2 or TRBV6-3 and J is TRBJ1-5; D remains ambiguous. Per germline, CDR1 MNHEY and CDR2 SVGEGT. The CDR3 sequence is 13 residues long. Trimming removed 4 bases from V and 9 bases from J, with 13 bases in between. The CDR3 spells CASSSPDSRPQHF. The CDR3, as DNA: TGTGCCAGCAGTTCGCCAGACTCCCGGCCCCAGCATTTT.

The chain uses TRBV14 and TRBJ1-2; D remains unclear. The V gene lost 4 bases and the J gene lost 3 bases, with 9 bases spanning the gap. From germline, CDR1 is SGHDN and CDR2 FVKESK. CDR3 length equals 13 residues. The CDR3 sequence: CASSPGLYYGYTF. CDR3 DNA sequence: TGTGCCAGCAGCCCCGGACTTTACTATGGCTACACCTTC.

This clone has a handful of counts. V gene TRBV10-3 combines with J gene TRBJ2-7; 8 bases line up with TRBD2. The CDR3 consists of 15 residues. Trimming at V came to 5 bases and at J to 2 bases, leaving 8 bases not matched to a gene. Per germline, CDR1 ENHRY and CDR2 SYGVKD. The CDR3 is CAISLEWGLAYEQYF. CDR3 DNA: TGTGCCATCAGTCTCGAGTGGGGACTAGCCTACGAGCAGTACTTC.

A note on this clone: Mismatch with germline at one junction end may stem from a read error. The rearrangement joins TRBV6-6 to TRBJ1-1, with D maybe TRBD1 (5 bases). CDR3 size: 14 residues. Germline V gene sequence: CDR1 MNHNY, CDR2 SVGAGI (reference sequence). The CDR3 is CASIYTTENTEAFF. CDR3 coding DNA: TGTGCCAGCATTTACACGACAGAGAACACTGAAGCTTTCTTT.

The chain carries TRBV5-1 and TRBJ1-5; 9 bases align to TRBD1. J was trimmed by 7 bases and V by 3 bases; bases with no gene match: 2. The CDR3 loop spans 13 amino acids. Looked up from germline, CDR1 is SGHRS and CDR2 is YFSETQ. The CDR3 DNA is TGCGCCAGCAGCTGGGACAGGGACCAGCCCCAGCATTTT. Amino acids: CASSWDRDQPQHF.

In its sample, this clone was seen a few times. The chain has TRBV29-1 and TRBJ1-5; perhaps TRBD1 as D (5 bases). Germline values: CDR1 SQVTM, CDR2 ANQGSEA. The length of the CDR3 is 14 residues. V shed 4 bases and J shed 4 bases, with 14 bases lying between them. For the CDR3, the DNA is TGCAGCGTTGCGGACAACGGGGGGAATCAGCCCCAGCATTTT. It translates to CSVADNGGNQPQHF.